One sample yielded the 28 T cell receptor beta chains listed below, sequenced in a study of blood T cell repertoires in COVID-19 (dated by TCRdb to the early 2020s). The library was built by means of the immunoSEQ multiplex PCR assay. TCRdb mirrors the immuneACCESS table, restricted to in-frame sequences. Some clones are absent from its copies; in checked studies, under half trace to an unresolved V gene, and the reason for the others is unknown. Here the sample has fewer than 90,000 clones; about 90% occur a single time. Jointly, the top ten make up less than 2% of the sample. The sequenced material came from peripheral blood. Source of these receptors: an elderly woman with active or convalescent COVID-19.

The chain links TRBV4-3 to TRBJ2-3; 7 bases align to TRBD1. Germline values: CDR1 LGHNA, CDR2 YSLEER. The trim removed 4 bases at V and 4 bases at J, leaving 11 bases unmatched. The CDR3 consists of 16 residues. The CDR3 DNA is TGCGCCAGCAGCCGAAGGGGACAGATGGTGGCAGATACGCAGTATTTT. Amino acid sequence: CASSRRGQMVADTQYF.

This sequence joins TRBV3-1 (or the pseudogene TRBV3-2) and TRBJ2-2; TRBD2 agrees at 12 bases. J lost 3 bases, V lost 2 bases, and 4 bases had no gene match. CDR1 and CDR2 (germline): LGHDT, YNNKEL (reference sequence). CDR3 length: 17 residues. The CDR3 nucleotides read TGTGCCAGCAGCCAACCCGGACTAGCGGGATACACCGGGGAGCTGTTTTTT. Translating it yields CASSQPGLAGYTGELFF.

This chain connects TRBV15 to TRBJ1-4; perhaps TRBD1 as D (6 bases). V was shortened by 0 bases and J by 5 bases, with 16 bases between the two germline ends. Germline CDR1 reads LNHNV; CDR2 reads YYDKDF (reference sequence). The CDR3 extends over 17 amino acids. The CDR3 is CATSRESGELGNEKLFF. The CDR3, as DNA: TGTGCCACCAGCAGAGAGTCAGGGGAATTAGGAAATGAAAAACTGTTTTTT.

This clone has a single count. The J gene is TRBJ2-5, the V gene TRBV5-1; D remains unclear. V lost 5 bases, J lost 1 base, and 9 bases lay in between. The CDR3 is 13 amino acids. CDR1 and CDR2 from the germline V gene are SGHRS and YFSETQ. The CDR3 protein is CASRTALQETQYF. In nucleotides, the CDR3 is TGCGCCAGCAGGACTGCCCTCCAAGAGACCCAGTACTTC. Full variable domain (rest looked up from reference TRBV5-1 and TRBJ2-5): KAGVTQTPRYLIKTRGQQVTLSCSPISGHRSVSWYQQTPGQGLQFLFEYFSETQRNKGNFPGRFSGRQFSNSRSEMNVSTLELGDSALYLCASRTALQETQYFGPGTRLLVL.

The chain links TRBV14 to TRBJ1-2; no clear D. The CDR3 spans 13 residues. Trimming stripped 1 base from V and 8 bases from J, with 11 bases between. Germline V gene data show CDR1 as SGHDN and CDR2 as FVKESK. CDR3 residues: CASSQGGSRGYTF. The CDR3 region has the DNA TGTGCCAGCAGCCAAGGAGGGAGTCGGGGCTACACCTTC.

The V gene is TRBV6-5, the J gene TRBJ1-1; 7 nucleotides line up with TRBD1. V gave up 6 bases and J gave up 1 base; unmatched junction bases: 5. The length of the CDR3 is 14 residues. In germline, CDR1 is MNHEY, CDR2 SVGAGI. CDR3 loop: CASSRGQANTEAFF. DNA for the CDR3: TGTGCCAGCAGCCGTGGACAGGCGAACACTGAAGCTTTCTTT.

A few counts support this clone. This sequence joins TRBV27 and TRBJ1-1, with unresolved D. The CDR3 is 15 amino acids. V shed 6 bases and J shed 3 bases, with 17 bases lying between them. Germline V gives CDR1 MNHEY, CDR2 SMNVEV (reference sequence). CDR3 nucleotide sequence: TGTGCCAGCAGCCCCGGGGTTGGCTGGCACACTGAAGCTTTCTTT. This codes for CASSPGVGWHTEAFF.

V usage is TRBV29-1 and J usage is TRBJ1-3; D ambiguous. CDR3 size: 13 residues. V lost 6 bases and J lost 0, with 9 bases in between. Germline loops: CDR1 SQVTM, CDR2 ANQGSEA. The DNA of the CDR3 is TGCAGCGTCGCGATAAACTCTGGAAACACCATATATTTT. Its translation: CSVAINSGNTIYF.

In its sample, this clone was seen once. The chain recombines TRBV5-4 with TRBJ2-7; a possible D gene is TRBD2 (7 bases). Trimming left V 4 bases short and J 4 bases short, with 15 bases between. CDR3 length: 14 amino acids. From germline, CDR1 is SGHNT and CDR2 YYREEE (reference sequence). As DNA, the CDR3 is TGTGCCAGCAGCGGACCACAGGGAGGGTACGAGCAGTACTTC. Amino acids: CASSGPQGGYEQYF.

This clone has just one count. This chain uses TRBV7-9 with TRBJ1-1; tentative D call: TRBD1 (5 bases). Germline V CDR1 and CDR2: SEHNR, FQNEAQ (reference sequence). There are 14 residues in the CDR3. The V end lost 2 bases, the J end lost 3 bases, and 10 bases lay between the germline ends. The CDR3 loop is CASSLQGSYTEAFF. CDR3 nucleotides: TGTGCCAGCAGCTTACAGGGCAGTTACACTGAAGCTTTCTTT.

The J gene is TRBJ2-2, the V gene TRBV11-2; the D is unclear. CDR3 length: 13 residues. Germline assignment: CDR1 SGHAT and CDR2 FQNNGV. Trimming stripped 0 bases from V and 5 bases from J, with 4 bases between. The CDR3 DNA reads TGTGCCAGCAGCTTAGATCGGACCGGGGAGCTGTTTTTT. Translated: CASSLDRTGELFF.

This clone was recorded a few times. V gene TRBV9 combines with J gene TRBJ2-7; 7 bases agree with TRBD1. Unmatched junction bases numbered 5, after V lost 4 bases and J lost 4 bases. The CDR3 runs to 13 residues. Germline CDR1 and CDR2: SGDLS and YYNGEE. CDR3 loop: CASSTGVEYEQYF. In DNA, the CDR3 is TGTGCCAGCAGCACAGGGGTGGAGTACGAGCAGTACTTC.

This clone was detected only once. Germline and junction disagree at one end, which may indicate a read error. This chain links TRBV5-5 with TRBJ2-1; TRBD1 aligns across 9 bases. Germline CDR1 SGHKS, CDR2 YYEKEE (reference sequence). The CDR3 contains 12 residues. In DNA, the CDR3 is TGTGCCAGCAGCCCTTTAGGGGACAGGGAGATCTTC. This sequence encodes CASSPLGDREIF.

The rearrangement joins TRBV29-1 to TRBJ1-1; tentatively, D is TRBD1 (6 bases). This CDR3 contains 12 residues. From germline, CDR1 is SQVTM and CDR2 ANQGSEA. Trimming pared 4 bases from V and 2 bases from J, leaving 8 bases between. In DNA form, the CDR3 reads TGCAGCGTTGCAGGGGCCAACACTGAAGCTTTCTTT. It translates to CSVAGANTEAFF. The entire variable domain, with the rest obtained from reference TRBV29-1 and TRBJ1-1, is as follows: SAVISQKPSRDICQRGTSLTIQCQVDSQVTMMFWYRQQPGQSLTLIATANQGSEATYESGFVIDKFPISRPNLTFSTLTVSNMSPEDSSIYLCSVAGANTEAFFGQGTRLTVV.

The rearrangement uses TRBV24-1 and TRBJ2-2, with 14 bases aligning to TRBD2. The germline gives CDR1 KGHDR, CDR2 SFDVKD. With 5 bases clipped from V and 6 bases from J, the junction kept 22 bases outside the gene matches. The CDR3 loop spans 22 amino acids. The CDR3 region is CATSGTPGQIGTSGSVPGELFF. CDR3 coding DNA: TGTGCCACCAGTGGCACCCCGGGACAGATAGGGACTAGCGGGAGCGTGCCCGGGGAGCTGTTTTTT.

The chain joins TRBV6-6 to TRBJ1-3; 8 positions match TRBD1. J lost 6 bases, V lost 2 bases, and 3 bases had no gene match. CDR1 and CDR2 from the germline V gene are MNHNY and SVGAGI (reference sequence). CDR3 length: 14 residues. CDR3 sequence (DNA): TGTGCCAGCAGTTACCCGACAGGGGAAAACACCATATATTTT. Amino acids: CASSYPTGENTIYF.

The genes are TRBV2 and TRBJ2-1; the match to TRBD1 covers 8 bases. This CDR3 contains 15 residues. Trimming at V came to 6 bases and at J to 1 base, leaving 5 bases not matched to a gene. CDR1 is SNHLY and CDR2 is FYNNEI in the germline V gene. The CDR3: CASRKQGVSYNEQFF. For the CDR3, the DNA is TGTGCCAGCAGGAAACAGGGGGTGTCCTACAATGAGCAGTTCTTC.

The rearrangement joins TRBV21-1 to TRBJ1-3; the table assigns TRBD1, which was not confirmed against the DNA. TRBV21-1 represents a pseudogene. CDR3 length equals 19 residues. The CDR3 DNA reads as TGTGCCAGCAGCACCACGGGACAGGGGTGGACCTACTCTGGAAACACCATATATTTT. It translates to CASSTTGQGWTYSGNTIYF.

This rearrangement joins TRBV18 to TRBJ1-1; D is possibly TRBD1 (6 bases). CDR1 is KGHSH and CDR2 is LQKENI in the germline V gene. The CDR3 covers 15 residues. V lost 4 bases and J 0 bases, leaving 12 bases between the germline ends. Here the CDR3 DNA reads TGTGCCAGCTCACTCCGGGACATTATGAACACTGAAGCTTTCTTT. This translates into CASSLRDIMNTEAFF. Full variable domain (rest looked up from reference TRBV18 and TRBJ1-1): NAGVMQNPRHLVRRRGQEARLRCSPMKGHSHVYWYRQLPEEGLKFMVYLQKENIIDESGMPKERFSAEFPKEGPSILRIQQVVRGDSAAYFCASSLRDIMNTEAFFGQGTRLTVV.

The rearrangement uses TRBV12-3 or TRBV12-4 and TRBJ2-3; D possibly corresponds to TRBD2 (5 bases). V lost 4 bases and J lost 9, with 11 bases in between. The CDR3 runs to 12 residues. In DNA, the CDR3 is TGTGCCAGCAGTTCCGGGAAGCGCACGCAGTATTTT. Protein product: CASSSGKRTQYF.

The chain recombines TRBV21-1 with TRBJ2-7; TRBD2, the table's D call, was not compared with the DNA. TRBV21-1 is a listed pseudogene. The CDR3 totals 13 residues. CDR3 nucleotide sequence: TGTGCCAGCCCCGGGTCTCCAGAAGGCGAGCAGTACTTC. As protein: CASPGSPEGEQYF.

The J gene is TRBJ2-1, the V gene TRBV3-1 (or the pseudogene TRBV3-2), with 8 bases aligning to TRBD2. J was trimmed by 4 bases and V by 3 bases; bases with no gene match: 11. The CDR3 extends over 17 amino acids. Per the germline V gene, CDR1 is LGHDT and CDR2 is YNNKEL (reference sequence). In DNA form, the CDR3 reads TGTGCCAGCAGCCATTATGGACGGGAGGGGGGATACAATGAGCAGTTCTTC. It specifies CASSHYGREGGYNEQFF.

The CDR3 reads CASSDQGSYNSPLHF. CDR3 in DNA: TGTGCCAGCAGTGACCAGGGGTCCTATAATTCACCCCTCCACTTT. The chain employs TRBV2 and TRBJ1-6, with a possible D match to TRBD1 (6 bases). Germline-derived CDR1 and CDR2 are SNHLY and FYNNEI. V was pared by 3 bases and J by 1 base, with 7 bases between. The CDR3 is 15 amino acids.

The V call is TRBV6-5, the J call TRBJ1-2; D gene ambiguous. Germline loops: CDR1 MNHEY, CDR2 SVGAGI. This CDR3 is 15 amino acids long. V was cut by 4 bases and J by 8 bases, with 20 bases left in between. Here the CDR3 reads CASSSSPGSFGGYTF. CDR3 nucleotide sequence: TGTGCCAGCAGTTCCAGCCCAGGATCCTTCGGCGGCTACACCTTC.

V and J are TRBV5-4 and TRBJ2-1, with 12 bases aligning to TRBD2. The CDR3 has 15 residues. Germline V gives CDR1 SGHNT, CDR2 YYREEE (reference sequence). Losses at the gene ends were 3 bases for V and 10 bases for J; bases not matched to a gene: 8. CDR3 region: CASSSPSGRAREQFF. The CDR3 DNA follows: TGTGCCAGCAGCTCACCTAGCGGGAGGGCAAGGGAGCAGTTCTTC.

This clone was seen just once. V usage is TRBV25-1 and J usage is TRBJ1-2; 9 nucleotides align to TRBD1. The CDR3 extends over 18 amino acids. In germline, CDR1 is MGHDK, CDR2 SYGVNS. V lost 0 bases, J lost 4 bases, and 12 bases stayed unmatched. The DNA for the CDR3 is TGTGCCAGCAGTGAATATACGGGGAGACAGGGGGATGCCTATGGCTACACCTTC. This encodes CASSEYTGRQGDAYGYTF.

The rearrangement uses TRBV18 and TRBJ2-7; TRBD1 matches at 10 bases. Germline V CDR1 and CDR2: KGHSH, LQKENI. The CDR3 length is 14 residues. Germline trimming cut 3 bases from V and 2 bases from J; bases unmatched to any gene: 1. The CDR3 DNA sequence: TGTGCCAGCTCACCGGGACAGGGGCCCTACGAGCAGTACTTC. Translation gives CASSPGQGPYEQYF.

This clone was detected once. The CDR3 sequence: CASSQDTAGPPNTGELFF. The CDR3 nucleotides read TGTGCCAGCAGCCAAGATACAGCGGGGCCACCAAACACCGGGGAGCTGTTTTTT. The V and J genes are TRBV4-2 and TRBJ2-2; 7 bases are a match to TRBD2. The CDR3 length is 18 residues. Looked up from germline, CDR1 is LGHNA and CDR2 is YNFKEQ. The ends lost 0 bases at V and 2 bases at J; junction bases unmatched: 9.